This T cell receptor beta chain originates from a study of cytomegalovirus exposure and HLA in healthy donors. The PCR ran on 60 Vbeta and 13 Jbeta primers. Produced via immunoSEQ multiplex PCR; TCRdb's table is partial and in-frame only. This repertoire includes 70,000 or so clones. The germline V gene encodes CDR1 MNHEY and CDR2 SMNVEV (reference sequence). The V and J ends lost 8 bases and 6 bases respectively, with 14 bases between them. The CDR3 loop spans 14 amino acids. Worth noting for this clone: Its antigen is currently unknown.

General observations from the study: Rare sequences made up most TCRs, while some public TCRs were found in many donors.

This receptor was taken from a boy aged 10-17 years in good health and CMV-seronegative. Sequencing was carried out using PBMCs. This rearrangement joins TRBV27 to TRBJ1-6, with D maybe TRBD1 (5 bases). The CDR3 DNA reads as TGTGCCAGCGGACTAGGGGTCGGTAATTCACCCCTCCACTTT. Its translation is CASGLGVGNSPLHF.